A single T cell receptor beta chain is shown here with its context. This clonotype was counted at least ten times. There is no known antigen for this receptor. No much larger clone is present one base from it, and per-base qualities are unavailable. The CDR3 numbers 15 residues from cysteine through phenylalanine. The entry retains the CDR3 DNA only, 45 bases that are in frame from base 1. V is trimmed back by 4 bases and J by 4 bases, and the junction contains 7 bases that no gene match accounts for. CDR1 and CDR2 (SGHTA, FQGNSA) derive from the germline V gene. The entry originates in a study of T cells in Graves' hyperthyroidism and ophthalmopathy (dated by TCRdb to the late 2010s). For the study in its entirety: Peripheral blood was sampled at the time of initial diagnosis, prior to any treatment. In roughly six Graves' hyperthyroidism patients, the study also compared T-cell repertoires from thyroid tissue with T-cell repertoires from blood. Prospective prediction of ophthalmopathy was tested in an independent validation cohort of about 19 hyperthyroidism patients and 15 to 17 patients who later progressed to ophthalmopathy. To identify distinguishing TCR V-J signatures, a discovery cohort of roughly 100 patients was used, comprising 43 with Graves' ophthalmopathy and some 57 with stable Graves' hyperthyroidism. After sampling, hyperthyroidism patients received methimazole starting at 30 mg daily, and ophthalmopathy patients received high-dose intravenous methylprednisolone. The paper reports TCR Vbeta CDR3 sequencing of more than 120 peripheral blood samples: approximately 43 ophthalmopathy, 70 to 85 hyperthyroidism and approximately 17 progressor patients. The 100 or so discovery patients were randomly split 7:3 into training and test sets. The study at large found these results: No statistical method was used to fix the sample size in advance, and group allocation was not hidden from the investigators. A model built on a 13 V-J signature distinguished ophthalmopathy from stable hyperthyroidism, reaching approximately 89% sensitivity and 81% to 83% specificity in cross-validation and 80%/75% in testing. During validation, the model predicted progression to ophthalmopathy a median of approximately 6.5 months ahead of onset, with approximately 71% sensitivity and 72% to 80% specificity. Most expanded thyroid clonotypes (frequency above 0.001) were also found in blood, which suggests that blood repertoires may mirror thyroid immune responses.

The TCR beta CDR3 regions were amplified from RNA transcripts. A first-round RT-PCR of the TCR CDR3 used the HTBI primer set with the Qiagen OneStep RT-PCR kit. A second multiplex PCR round built the libraries, followed by size selection and purification. Sequencing of the libraries was done on an Illumina HiSeq2000 using paired-end 100 bp reads. The study's own analysis went as follows. SOAPnuke was used to process the raw data, throwing out any read that contained adapters or uncalled bases, had a mean Phred below 15, or lacked an exact constant-primer or identifier match. High-quality paired reads were merged with COPE v1.2.5, and unique nucleotide sequences were defined as clonotypes. Clonotypes were aligned to IMGT TRBV, TRBD and TRBJ reference segments using MiTCR v1.1. Only V-J combinations with frequency above 0.0001, covering roughly 99% of repertoires, were analysed. The TCS score was defined as F50 (clonal expansion) divided by E x V (chaos), with BLOSUM62-based TCRdist calculated between CDR3 peptides within each V-J. Welch's t-statistics and random forest reduced around 520 V-J features to 13, which were used in a naive Bayes classifier (R e1071). TCRdb reworked the public reads: Q25 trimming with fastp, MiXCR clone assembly, productive beta chains retained. Entries that share a CDR3 protein sequence are merged under the most common genes and DNA. Here the V and J calls rest on TCRdb's processing, not on the authors' analysis. The sample table lists over 500,000 distinct CDR3 sequences, about 15% of them with a count of one. The ten biggest clones cover more than 11% of the sample.

Stable Graves' hyperthyroidism was defined as the absence of progression to ophthalmopathy over 18 months of follow-up. Hyperthyroidism patients were aged 18 to 65 years and newly diagnosed, with disease duration of less than 2 months. Any patient with an uncontrolled infection, another autoimmune disease, pregnancy or lactation was excluded. Diagnoses relied on clinical symptoms, serum thyroxine and TRAb, thyroid ultrasound and orbital computed tomography. PBMCs were separated from around 9.1 ml of fresh peripheral blood using Ficoll-Paque density gradient centrifugation. Trizol reagent was used to extract total RNA, and RNA quality was then checked on an Agilent 2100 Bioanalyzer.

The chain was built from TRBV7-2 and TRBJ2-3, and 8 junction bases match TRBD1. The source is a woman aged 35 to 49 with Graves' hyperthyroidism. The sample was blood. The CDR3 has the sequence CASSSSPGQADTQYF. The base sequence is TGTGCCAGCAGCTCGTCGCCGGGACAGGCAGATACGCAGTATTTT.